One sample yielded the 3 T cell receptor beta chains listed below, sequenced in a study of T cell changes during pregnancy in multiple sclerosis. The table came from immunoSEQ multiplex PCR; TCRdb's copy has only in-frame clones and leaves some out. The sample comprises approximately 13,000 clones, about 87% of which are singletons, and 7.7% rests with the top ten. The sequences come from CD8+ T cells from peripheral blood mononuclear cells, collected in the second trimester of pregnancy. The receptor source for this set is a female donor in good health, enrolled as a control in a pregnancy study.

The V call is TRBV4-2, the J call TRBJ2-5; 9 bases fit TRBD2. The J call is doubtful: the DNA matches TRBJ2-7 better. Germline CDR1 LGHNA, CDR2 YNFKEQ. The CDR3 length is 16 residues. Written as DNA, the CDR3 is TGTGCCAGCAGCCAAGATCCAGCGGGGGGCTCCTACGAGCAGTACTTC. Translating gives CASSQDPAGGSYEQYF.

Only one count was recorded for this clone. V is TRBV28 and J is TRBJ2-3; the D is unclear. The V end lost 1 base, the J end lost 0 bases, and 8 bases lay between the germline ends. The CDR3 is made up of 15 amino acids. Germline CDR1 reads MDHEN; CDR2 reads SYDVKM. The CDR3 protein is CASSLLRESTDTQYF. DNA for the CDR3: TGTGCCAGCAGTTTATTACGAGAGAGCACAGATACGCAGTATTTT.

The gene calls are TRBV6-1 and TRBJ1-2; 7 bases map to TRBD1. V lost 3 bases, J lost 5 bases, and 9 bases stayed unmatched. CDR1 is MNHNS, CDR2 SASEGT, per germline. The CDR3 is 15 amino acids. The CDR3 nucleotides are TGTGCCAGCAGTGAGGGTACAGGGGAAGGATATGGCTACACCTTC. This encodes CASSEGTGEGYGYTF.